This T cell receptor (beta chain) was found in a study of T-cell memory formation after mild COVID-19. The V gene's germline CDR1 is SEHNR and CDR2 FQNEAQ (reference sequence). The CDR3 loop spans 17 amino acids. The ends were cut back, 5 bases at V and 0 bases at J, with 16 bases in the middle. In TCRdb, the 5' RACE reads were re-called with MiXCR into one record per CDR3 protein. Of hundreds of thousands of distinct CDR3 sequences listed, around a sixth are singletons. The clonotype originates from an adult woman who had mild COVID-19 (a few samples of this study predate the infection). Cell type and time point are not known. V is TRBV7-9 and J is TRBJ2-2; no definite D call. Sequencing was done on a sample of PBMCs or a T cell subset sorted from them (not recorded which). The CDR3: CASSHSFRAPNTGELFF. In DNA, the CDR3 is TGTGCCAGCAGCCACTCCTTCCGGGCCCCGAACACCGGGGAGCTGTTTTTT.